Listed below are T cell receptor beta chains from one sample, sequenced in a study of blood T cell repertoires in COVID-19. TCRdb keeps only in-frame clones here, not all; method: immunoSEQ multiplex PCR. The sample consists of roughly 290,000 clones, more than 75% of them appearing once. The sequenced material came from peripheral blood. Receptors originate from a woman between 45 and 65 years old who had recovered from COVID-19. CDR3s include the opening cysteine and the closing phenylalanine or tryptophan. The order of the fields is clone size, V gene, D gene, J gene, CDR3 DNA, CDR3 protein. D genes are given only for firm matches. Expanded clones get a size class; other rows say once, few or many, or leave the size out.

>.|TRBV5-4|TRBD2|TRBJ2-3
TGTGCCAGCAGCACGGATAGCGGGGGGAGCACAGATACGCAGTATTTT
CASSTDSGGSTDTQYF
>.|TRBV12-3/TRBV12-4|.|TRBJ2-4
TGTGCCAGCAGTCTTCCGGCCAAAAACATTCAGTACTTC
CASSLPAKNIQYF
>.|TRBV10-3|TRBD1|TRBJ2-1
TGTGCCATCAGTTCCTCCGGTAGGGACAGGGGCTACAATGAGCAGTTCTTC
CAISSSGRDRGYNEQFF
>.|TRBV5-1|TRBD1|TRBJ1-4
TGCGCCAGCAGCGGGGGACAGGGTAATGAAAAACTGTTTTTT
CASSGGQGNEKLFF
>.|TRBV15|.|TRBJ2-7
TGTGCCACCAGCAGAGATCTTTATCTAGACTCCTACGAGCAGTACTTC
CATSRDLYLDSYEQYF
>.|TRBV5-1|.|TRBJ1-3
TGCGCCAGCAGCTTGGCGGGACAAACGGGGTATGGAAACACCATATATTTT
CASSLAGQTGYGNTIYF
>.|TRBV6-6|.|TRBJ1-2
TGTGCCAGCAGTTTCGCAGGGAACTATGGCTACACCTTC
CASSFAGNYGYTF
>few|TRBV27|.|TRBJ1-5
TGTGCCAGCAGTCCCTTCCCGGCGGATAGCAATCAGCCCCAGCATTTT
CASSPFPADSNQPQHF
>few|TRBV28|.|TRBJ2-7
TGTGCCAGCAGTTTCGGGGGAACCTACGAGCAGTACTTC
CASSFGGTYEQYF
>.|TRBV6-2/TRBV6-3|TRBD2|TRBJ2-1
TGTGCCAGCAGCCCTCTAGCGGGGGGGCCCAATGAGCAGTTCTTC
CASSPLAGGPNEQFF
>few|TRBV24-1|.|TRBJ1-5
TGTGCCACCAGTGATTCACAGGCGATCGATCAGCCCCAGCATTTT
CATSDSQAIDQPQHF